This T cell receptor (beta chain) was recorded in a study of cytomegalovirus exposure and HLA in healthy donors. Primers for the PCR totalled 60 Vbeta and 13 Jbeta. Clones were read by immunoSEQ multiplex PCR, and TCRdb kept only the in-frame ones, dropping some. The table records 150,000 to 200,000 clones, about 64% of them present only once. This clone occurred a few times. Trimming cost V 4 bases and J 2 bases; bases outside gene matches: 8. The CDR3 sequence is 17 residues long. Germline V gene sequence: CDR1 SNHLY, CDR2 FYNNEI. The chain links TRBV2 to TRBJ1-1; 12 bases align to TRBD1. The clonotype comes from a man aged 45-65 years in good health and CMV-seronegative. The sample taken for sequencing was PBMCs. The CDR3 DNA reads TGTGCCAGCAGTGGTTGGGACAGGGGGCAAGGTAACACTGAAGCTTTCTTT. This translates into CASSGWDRGQGNTEAFF. Filled out from reference TRBV2 and TRBJ1-1, the complete variable domain reads EPEVTQTPSHQVTQMGQEVILRCVPISNHLYFYWYRQILGQKVEFLVSFYNNEISEKSEIFDDQFSVERPDGSNFTLKIRSTKLEDSAMYFCASSGWDRGQGNTEAFFGQGTRLTVV.